Below, 12 T cell receptor beta chains from the same sample are listed, as sequenced in a study of graft-versus-host responses after intestinal transplantation. Their cognate antigens are unknown. Sequenced by immunoSEQ multiplex PCR; TCRdb stores in-frame clones only, minus some. The sample shows around 100,000 clones, approximately 92% of them seen only once. Sample: unstimulated CD4+ T cells sorted from spleen or lymph node cells, taken before transplant. The receptors stem from a human donor who was the organ donor for an intestinal transplant.

Only one count was recorded for this clone. The CDR3 loop reads CASRGQGIFQPQHF. CDR3 DNA: TGTGCCAGCAGGGGGCAGGGGATATTTCAGCCCCAGCATTTT. The genes are TRBV27 and TRBJ1-5; tentatively, D is TRBD1 (6 bases). Germline V lookup: CDR1 MNHEY, CDR2 SMNVEV (reference sequence). The CDR3 is 14 residues long. The V and J ends lost 6 bases and 6 bases respectively, with 15 bases between them.

In this sample, this clone turned up a few times. The chain carries TRBV30 and TRBJ1-1; D remains unclear. Germline V CDR1 and CDR2: GTSNPN, SVGIG (reference sequence). This CDR3 has 13 amino acids. The V and J ends lost 0 bases and 1 base respectively, with 6 bases between them. The CDR3 spells CAWSVAGNTEAFF. In nucleotides, the CDR3 is TGTGCCTGGAGTGTGGCGGGGAACACTGAAGCTTTCTTT.

CDR3 loop: CASSVGSSGNTIYF. The CDR3 DNA is TGTGCCAGCAGCGTAGGAAGCTCTGGAAACACCATATATTTT. The chain uses TRBV7-2 and TRBJ1-3; D is undetermined. Germline-derived CDR1 and CDR2 are SGHTA and FQGNSA. There are 14 residues in the CDR3. The V end lost 5 bases, the J end lost 0 bases, and 8 bases lay between the germline ends.

The V call is TRBV30, the J call TRBJ2-7, with D maybe TRBD2 (6 bases). This CDR3 region has 14 residues. Trimming pared 1 base from V and 3 bases from J, leaving 13 bases between. Germline CDR1 and CDR2: GTSNPN and SVGIG (reference sequence). CDR3 protein: CAWSAGTSHYEQYF. The CDR3 region has the DNA TGTGCCTGGAGTGCCGGGACTTCACACTACGAGCAGTACTTC.

The chain combines TRBV10-3 with TRBJ2-5, with TRBD2 matching 10 bases. The CDR3 has 12 residues. Germline CDR1 ENHRY, CDR2 SYGVKD. Germline trimming cut 8 bases from V and 5 bases from J; bases unmatched to any gene: 2. The CDR3 nucleotides are TGTGCCATCCAGCGGGAGGGCGAGACCCAGTACTTC. This encodes CAIQREGETQYF.

The chain uses TRBV19 and TRBJ2-2, with a tentative D call TRBD1 (6 bases). V was shortened by 4 bases and J by 7 bases, with 16 bases between the two germline ends. CDR1 and CDR2 (germline): LNHDA, SQIVND (reference sequence). The CDR3 spans 15 residues. The CDR3 reads CASSSHRVIFGELFF. The CDR3 DNA reads TGTGCCAGTAGTAGCCACAGGGTGATCTTCGGGGAGCTGTTTTTT.

The rearrangement joins TRBV2 to TRBJ2-1; tentative D call: TRBD1 (7 bases). The V end was cut by 6 bases, the J end by 10 bases, with 28 bases between. Germline-derived CDR1 and CDR2 are SNHLY and FYNNEI. This CDR3 is built from 17 residues. The chain's CDR3 is CASRPIPATGRWREQFF. The CDR3, as DNA: TGTGCCAGCAGACCTATCCCGGCGACAGGGAGGTGGCGGGAGCAGTTCTTC.

This sequence joins TRBV19 and TRBJ2-1; 9 bases fit TRBD2. With 1 base clipped from V and 2 bases from J, the junction kept 3 bases outside the gene matches. Germline V gene data show CDR1 as LNHDA and CDR2 as SQIVND (reference sequence). The CDR3 has 16 residues. The CDR3 is CASSIATSGTYNEQFF. The CDR3 DNA reads TGTGCCAGTAGTATAGCGACTAGCGGAACCTACAATGAGCAGTTCTTC.

The chain recombines TRBV23-1 with TRBJ2-2; 7 positions match TRBD1. Being an ORF, TRBV23-1 has a function that is uncertain. With V trimmed by 10 bases and J by 3 bases, 8 bases remained unmatched. The CDR3 length is 14 residues. The CDR3 here is CAIPTGTYTGELFF. Here the CDR3 DNA reads TGCGCCATCCCGACAGGGACCTACACCGGGGAGCTGTTTTTT.

The chain carries TRBV6-1 and TRBJ1-3; possible D gene TRBD1, 6 bases. The CDR3 extends over 14 amino acids. Germline CDR1 and CDR2: MNHNS and SASEGT. Trimming left V 4 bases short and J 2 bases short, with 9 bases between. The CDR3 DNA reads TGTGCCAGCAGTGCACAGGGACCTGGAAACACCATATATTTT. This sequence encodes CASSAQGPGNTIYF.

A single count supports this clone. This chain joins TRBV12-5 and TRBJ2-1, with unresolved D. CDR3 size: 15 residues. Deletions cut 1 base from V and 0 bases from J, with 7 bases between. Germline CDR1 reads LGHNT; CDR2 reads FRNRAP. For the CDR3, the DNA is TGTGCTAGTGGTTTGGACTTAAGCTCCTACAATGAGCAGTTCTTC. It translates to CASGLDLSSYNEQFF.

The chain combines TRBV6-6 with TRBJ2-7; the match to TRBD2 covers 9 bases. This CDR3 is 14 amino acids long. V trimming: 3 bases; J trimming: 4 bases; junction bases outside the gene matches: 4. CDR1 MNHNY and CDR2 SVGAGI come from the germline V gene (reference sequence). The CDR3 loop is CASSYATSGYEQYF. The CDR3 DNA reads TGTGCCAGCAGTTATGCAACTAGCGGGTACGAGCAGTACTTC.